Listed below are T cell receptor beta chains from one sample, sequenced in a study of PD-L1 blockade in urothelial cancer. The assay was immunoSEQ multiplex PCR, and TCRdb's table has in-frame clones only and misses some. The repertoire includes roughly 52,000 clones, approximately 84% of them detected once, and approximately 1.4% sits in the top ten. Sequences were derived from PBMCs, sampled around atezolizumab (anti-PD-L1) treatment. The receptors here all came from a man over 45 with urothelial cancer. Each CDR3 is given with its conserved first and last residue. Each record gives: clone size, V gene, CDR3 protein. For some rows the clone size is stated as once, few or many, or as a class when expanded; others skip it.

size: .; V: TRBV5-1; CDR3: CASSSRRGSGGTNYPTDTQYF
size: .; V: TRBV27; CDR3: CASSPTGLALYNEQFF
size: .; V: TRBV6-4; CDR3: CASSVGENNEQFF
size: .; V: TRBV6-1; CDR3: CASSDQYRGQAFF
size: .; V: TRBV27; CDR3: CASSLQQPSNYGYTF
size: .; V: TRBV5-3; CDR3: CARSADVGGVSATNEKLFF
size: medium-sized; V: TRBV12-5; CDR3: CASGLRDRVDTQYF
size: .; V: TRBV30; CDR3: CAWSVMTAYEQYF
size: .; V: TRBV21-1; CDR3: CASSTRDNSGNTIYF
size: .; V: TRBV2; CDR3: CASSEGLLGTEAFF
size: .; V: TRBV5-5; CDR3: CASTRQGGTEAFF
size: .; V: TRBV19; CDR3: CASSWGSGAYEQYF
size: .; V: TRBV5-6; CDR3: CASSPGGGTTGTFYEQYF
size: .; V: TRBV5-1; CDR3: CASREIQGNYGYTF
size: .; V: TRBV11-2; CDR3: CASSPQTGLGTYNEQFF
size: .; V: TRBV7-2; CDR3: CASSFGGQGYQPQHF
size: .; V: TRBV30; CDR3: CAWSRTSSTDTQYF
size: .; V: TRBV7-6; CDR3: CASSLARLASYNEQFF
size: .; V: TRBV30; CDR3: CAWSVLGEGLSRASYEQYF
size: .; V: TRBV29-1; CDR3: CSVIQHPNSPLHF
size: .; V: TRBV5-6; CDR3: CASSGSGRKYEQYF
size: once; V: TRBV12-5; CDR3: CASGSNTGSRYTGELFF
size: .; V: TRBV11-2; CDR3: CASSLESRDRGFGANVLTF
size: .; V: TRBV9; CDR3: CASTPSDTNEQFF
size: .; V: TRBV2; CDR3: CASSGTGDQPQHF
size: once; V: TRBV10-3; CDR3: CAISPGQVDTGELFF
size: .; V: TRBV6-5; CDR3: CASRQGALGDTQYF
size: .; V: TRBV29-1; CDR3: CSVGSRGQGATLYEKLFF
size: once; V: TRBV6-6; CDR3: CASSYTSGRAGETQYF